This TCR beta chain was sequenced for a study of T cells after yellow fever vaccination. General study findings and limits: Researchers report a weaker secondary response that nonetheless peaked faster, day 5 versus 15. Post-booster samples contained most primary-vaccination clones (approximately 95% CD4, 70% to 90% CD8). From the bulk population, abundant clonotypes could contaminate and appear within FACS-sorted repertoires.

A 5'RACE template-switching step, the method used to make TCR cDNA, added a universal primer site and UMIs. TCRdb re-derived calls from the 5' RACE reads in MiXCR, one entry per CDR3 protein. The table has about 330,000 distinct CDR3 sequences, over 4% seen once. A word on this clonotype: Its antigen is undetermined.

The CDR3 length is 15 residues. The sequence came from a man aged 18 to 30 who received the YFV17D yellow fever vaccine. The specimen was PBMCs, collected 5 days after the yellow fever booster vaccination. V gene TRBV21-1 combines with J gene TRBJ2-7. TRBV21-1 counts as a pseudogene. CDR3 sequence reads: CASSPLRPFSYEQYF. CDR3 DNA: TGTGCCAGCAGCCCTTTGAGACCGTTTTCCTACGAGCAGTACTTC.